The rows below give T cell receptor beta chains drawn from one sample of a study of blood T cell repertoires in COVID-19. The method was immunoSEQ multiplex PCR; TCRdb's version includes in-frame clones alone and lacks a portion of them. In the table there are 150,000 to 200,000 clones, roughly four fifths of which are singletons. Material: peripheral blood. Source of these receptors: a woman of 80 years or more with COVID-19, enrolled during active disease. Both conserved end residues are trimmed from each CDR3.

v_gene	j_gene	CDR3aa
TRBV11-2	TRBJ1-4	ASSLDRLGTGGWREKLF
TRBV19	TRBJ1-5	ASSIATGNQPQH
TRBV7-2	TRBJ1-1	ASSIQTGVRTEAF
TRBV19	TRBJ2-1	ASTPGTLLSNEQF
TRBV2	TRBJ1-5	ASSDGDSNQPQH
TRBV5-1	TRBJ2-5	ASSSTSGRGQETQY
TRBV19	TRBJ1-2	ASRTGGVGYT
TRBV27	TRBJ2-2	ASSLGPGHTGELF
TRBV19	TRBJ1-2	ASSIATGGGGYT
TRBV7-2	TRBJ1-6	ASSSAGHHYNSPLH
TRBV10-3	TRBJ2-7	AISPAYEQY
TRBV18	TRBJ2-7	ASSPTPGVEQY
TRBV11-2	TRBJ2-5	ASSLGSQETQY
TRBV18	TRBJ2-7	ASSPRTGQGGSYEQY
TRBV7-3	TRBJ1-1	ASSPSARAEAF
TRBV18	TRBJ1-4	ASSRGQGATNEKLF
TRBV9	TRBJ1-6	ASSVKSGGPNSPLH
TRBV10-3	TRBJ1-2	AISETGTNYGYT
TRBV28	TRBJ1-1	ASSPTGDWAEAF
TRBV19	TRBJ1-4	ASSPSGTGGEKLF
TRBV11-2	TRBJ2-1	ASSATTSVRSYNEQF
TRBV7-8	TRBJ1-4	ASSTDRGREKLF
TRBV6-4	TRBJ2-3	ASSDSNNQADTQY
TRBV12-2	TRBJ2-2	ASRPLNRGQATGELF
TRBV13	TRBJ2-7	ASSLAPGGIYEQY
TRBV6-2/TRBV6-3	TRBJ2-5	ASSLGQGRGEETQY
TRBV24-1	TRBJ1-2	ATSDPTGGGYT
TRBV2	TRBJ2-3	ASTQLAGVTDTQY
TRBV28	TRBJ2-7	ASNLPGHLYEQY
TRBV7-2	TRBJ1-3	ASSLWGTGTGNTIY
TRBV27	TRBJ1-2	ASSPLGYRDNYGYT
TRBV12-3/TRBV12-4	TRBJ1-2	ASSPTGFYGYT